This T cell receptor beta chain came from a study of neurological immune-mediated disorders. TCRdb recomputed calls from the 5' RACE reads with MiXCR, one row per CDR3 protein. The profile shows approximately 37,000 distinct CDR3 sequences, more than 3% of them singletons. Time point meaning: longitudinal time-point 1 (baseline). Germline-derived CDR1 and CDR2 are SGDLS and YYNGEE. Trimming removed 0 bases at V and 8 bases at J, with 18 bases between. The length of the CDR3 is 16 residues. This clonotype was detected many times. J is TRBJ2-1 and V is TRBV9, with D possibly matching TRBD1 (5 bases). The sequencing sample was made of PBMCs. The sequence was collected from a woman aged 55-69 years with multiple sclerosis. The CDR3 nucleotides are TGTGCCAGCAGCGTAGGCAGGGTAGGGTTTTTTGATGAGCAGTTCTTC. Its translation is CASSVGRVGFFDEQFF.